These T cell receptor beta chains were read from a single sample in a study of T-cell memory formation after mild COVID-19. TCRdb re-called the 5' RACE reads through MiXCR, storing one row per CDR3 protein. This sample has approximately 60,000 distinct CDR3 sequences, with around 9.5% found just once. The sample taken for sequencing was PBMCs or a T cell subset sorted from them (not recorded which). The receptors were gathered from a young man who had mild COVID-19 (a few samples of this study predate the infection). Cell type and time point are not known. The CDR3 runs from the conserved cysteine through the conserved F or W. The D gene is left open where the match is weak. Clone size is given for some rows only: seen once, a few or many times, or a class if the clone is expanded.

TRBJ2-1	-	-	TRBV12-5	TGTGCTAGTGGTTCCACAGGGCGACACAATGAGCAGTTCTTC	CASGSTGRHNEQFF
TRBJ2-1	TRBD2	many	TRBV11-3	TGTGCCAGCAGCCCGGCCGGGACTAGCTCCTACAATGAGCAGTTCTTC	CASSPAGTSSYNEQFF
TRBJ1-1	-	few	TRBV27	TGTGCCAGCAGTCCGCGAGCGGACAACACTGAAGCTTTCTTT	CASSPRADNTEAFF
TRBJ2-7	TRBD2	many	TRBV5-1	TGCGCCAGCAGCTTGCCCCTAGCGGGGGGTGGTGAGCAGTACTTC	CASSLPLAGGGEQYF
TRBJ2-1	TRBD1	few	TRBV7-8	TGTGCCAGCAGAAGAAGGACAGGGGCTTCCTACAATGAGCAGTTCTTC	CASRRRTGASYNEQFF
TRBJ2-5	-	-	TRBV7-2	TGTGCCAGCAGCTTAGTGGGGGTCTCGGGGGAGACCCAGTACTTC	CASSLVGVSGETQYF
TRBJ2-7	-	many	TRBV12-3/TRBV12-4	TGTGCCAGCAGGCGGGACATTTACGAGCAGTACTTC	CASRRDIYEQYF
TRBJ1-2	TRBD1	once	TRBV9	TGTGCCAGCAGCTTAGGGACAGGTTTGGGCTACACCTTC	CASSLGTGLGYTF
TRBJ1-4	-	few	TRBV5-1	TGCGCCAGCAGCCGGGCCGGGTTTCGGGATGAAAAACTGTTTTTT	CASSRAGFRDEKLFF
TRBJ1-1	-	-	TRBV2	TGTGCCAGCAGTTCGCCAAATAATCGGGATGAAGCTTTCTTT	CASSSPNNRDEAFF
TRBJ2-5	-	few	TRBV7-2	TGTGCCAGCAGCTTGCTACAGCCTCAGGGGACCCAGTACTTC	CASSLLQPQGTQYF
TRBJ2-3	-	-	TRBV12-3/TRBV12-4	TGTGCCAGCACCCGGGGGCCAGACACAGATACGCAGTATTTT	CASTRGPDTDTQYF
TRBJ2-5	-	-	TRBV4-3	TGCGCCAGCAGCCAAGTAACACAGCGACTCCAAGAGACCCAGTACTTC	CASSQVTQRLQETQYF
TRBJ2-5	-	many	TRBV9	TGTGCCAGCAGCGTAGCTGGCAGGGGAGAGACCCAGTACTTC	CASSVAGRGETQYF
TRBJ2-3	TRBD2	many	TRBV20-1	TGCAGTGCTTTCGCTGCGGGGGGCACAGATACGCAGTATTTT	CSAFAAGGTDTQYF
TRBJ2-3	TRBD1	few	TRBV24-1	TGTGCCACCAGTGACCCTGGGACAGGGGTAAATACGCAGTATTTT	CATSDPGTGVNTQYF
TRBJ2-1	TRBD2	many	TRBV5-1	TGCGCCAGCAGCACTAGCGGCTCCTACAATGAGCAGTTCTTC	CASSTSGSYNEQFF
TRBJ1-1	-	few	TRBV6-6	TGTGCCAGCAGCCCGGGGGGGTCCCTGGACACTGAAGCTTTCTTT	CASSPGGSLDTEAFF
TRBJ2-1	-	-	TRBV5-1	TGCGCCAGCAGTTCGGGGGCCGCATCCTACAATGAGCAGTTCTTC	CASSSGAASYNEQFF
TRBJ1-5	TRBD1	-	TRBV7-9	TGTGCCAGCAGCTTAGCGGGGACAGGGATAACTCAGCCCCAGCATTTT	CASSLAGTGITQPQHF
TRBJ2-7	TRBD1	few	TRBV6-2/TRBV6-3	TGTGCCAGCAGTTACTCGAGGGGGCTCTCCTACGAGCAGTACTTC	CASSYSRGLSYEQYF
TRBJ1-4	-	few	TRBV3-1	TGTGCCAGCAGCCCCACAGGGTTGATGGAAAAACTGTTTTTT	CASSPTGLMEKLFF
TRBJ2-5	TRBD2	-	TRBV7-2	TGTGCCAGCAGTTCCGTAGCGGGGAATAACGGAGAGACCCAGTACTTC	CASSSVAGNNGETQYF
TRBJ1-1	-	few	TRBV5-1	TGCGCCAGCACTCTCAACCAGGGCCCTGAAGCTTTCTTT	CASTLNQGPEAFF
TRBJ1-4	-	few	TRBV12-3/TRBV12-4	TGTGCCAGCAGTCCGATGACGACTGAATCTAAAAAACTGTTTTTT	CASSPMTTESKKLFF
TRBJ1-6	TRBD1	few	TRBV2	TGTGCCAGCAAGGCAGGGGGGAATAATTCACCCCTCCACTTT	CASKAGGNNSPLHF
TRBJ1-6	-	few	TRBV29-1	TGCAGCGTTGGGGAAGGGCACTCACCCCTCCACTTT	CSVGEGHSPLHF
TRBJ1-4	-	many	TRBV20-1	TGCAGTGCTAGAGCCTCCGGGCCCCTTGATGAAAAACTGTTTTTT	CSARASGPLDEKLFF
TRBJ2-2	TRBD1	-	TRBV28	TGTGCCAGCAGTCCCTCGGGGACAGGGAAGGCCGGGGAGCTGTTTTTT	CASSPSGTGKAGELFF
TRBJ2-7	TRBD1	-	TRBV6-5	TGTGCCAGCAGCGGACAGGGTAAGGGACCCTACGAGCAGTACTTC	CASSGQGKGPYEQYF
TRBJ2-3	TRBD2	-	TRBV4-3	TGCGCCAGCAGCCAACGGGGGGGCGTCACAGATACGCAGTATTTT	CASSQRGGVTDTQYF
TRBJ1-3	-	few	TRBV7-2	TGTGCCAGCAGCCCCAATCAGGGAAGATTTGGAAACACCATATATTTT	CASSPNQGRFGNTIYF
TRBJ2-1	-	few	TRBV7-9	TGTGCCAGCAGCTTTGGGGGGGACAGTTGGATCTTC	CASSFGGDSWIF
TRBJ1-1	-	-	TRBV11-2	TGTGCCAGCAGCATAGGGGTGAGCACTGAAGCTTTATTT	CASSIGVSTEALF
TRBJ2-4	TRBD1	few	TRBV4-3	TGCGCCAGCAGCCAAGAGGCACTGGGAGTAGGACAGGGAGCCAAAAACATTCAGTACTTC	CASSQEALGVGQGAKNIQYF
TRBJ2-2	-	-	TRBV5-1	TGCGCCAGCAGCTTGGACAGGGACAGGGAGCTGTTTTTT	CASSLDRDRELFF
TRBJ2-5	TRBD2	-	TRBV5-1	TGCGCCAGCAGCGCCTCCCTCAGACTAGCGGGGAAAGAGACCCAGTACTTC	CASSASLRLAGKETQYF
TRBJ2-5	-	few	TRBV29-1	TGCAGCGTTGCGGGCAGAAAGGACCAAGAGACCCAGTACTTC	CSVAGRKDQETQYF
TRBJ1-2	TRBD1	-	TRBV6-5	TGTGCCAGCAGTTACTCGATAGGGACAGGGGGCTGGTGGGGCTACACCTTC	CASSYSIGTGGWWGYTF
TRBJ2-1	TRBD2	-	TRBV11-2	TGTGCCAGCACCCTAGCGGAATCATCATACAATGAGCAGTTCTTC	CASTLAESSYNEQFF
TRBJ2-3	TRBD1	-	TRBV2	TGTGCCAGCAGTGGGGACAGATCTACAGATACGCAGTATTTT	CASSGDRSTDTQYF
TRBJ2-5	-	-	TRBV11-3	TGTGCCAGCAGTATGGGCGGGGCCCAAGAGACCCAGTACTTC	CASSMGGAQETQYF
TRBJ2-3	-	many	TRBV20-1	TGCAGTGCTAGCCCCGAGGCAGATACGCAGTATTTT	CSASPEADTQYF
TRBJ2-1	-	many	TRBV15	TGTGCCACCAGCAGAGGAACAGGGCTCTATGAGCAGTTCTTC	CATSRGTGLYEQFF
TRBJ2-7	TRBD1	-	TRBV9	TGTGCCAGCAGCGTAGTCTCAGGGGGTGGCGAGCAGTACTTC	CASSVVSGGGEQYF
TRBJ2-3	-	-	TRBV18	TGTGCCAGCTCACGGCGGGTGGAAACAACAGATACGCAGTATTTT	CASSRRVETTDTQYF
TRBJ2-2	-	many	TRBV6-5	TGTGCCAGCAGTCCCGGACTTCACGGGGAGCTGTTTTTT	CASSPGLHGELFF
TRBJ2-7	TRBD1	few	TRBV5-1	TGCGCCAGCAGAACCTCGGGACAGGGCTACGAGCAGTACTTC	CASRTSGQGYEQYF
TRBJ2-1	-	-	TRBV7-6	TGTGCCGTACGGGACCCTATTTACAATGAGCAGTTCTTC	CAVRDPIYNEQFF
TRBJ2-3	-	-	TRBV20-1	TGCAGTGCGGACTGGACGACAAGCACAGATACGCAGTATTTT	CSADWTTSTDTQYF
TRBJ1-1	-	few	TRBV5-1	TGCGCCAGCAGCTTGCAGGGCGGTCCGAACACTGAAGCTTTCTTT	CASSLQGGPNTEAFF
TRBJ1-6	-	few	TRBV5-5	TGTGCCAGCAGCTTAGGGGGGCGCGATAATTCACCCCTCCACTTT	CASSLGGRDNSPLHF
TRBJ2-2	-	few	TRBV15	TGTGCCACCAGCAGAGTCACAGCCACCGGGGAGCTGTTTTTT	CATSRVTATGELFF
TRBJ1-5	-	-	TRBV7-2	TGTGCCAGCAGCTCTTATAGCAATCAGCCCCAGCATTTT	CASSSYSNQPQHF
TRBJ2-7	-	-	TRBV6-2/TRBV6-3	TGTGCCAGCAGTGATCGGAGTTTAATCTACGAGCAGTACTTC	CASSDRSLIYEQYF
TRBJ2-3	-	-	TRBV5-1	TGCGCCAGCAGCCCTTGGGGGGCTGGCACAGATACGCAGTATTTT	CASSPWGAGTDTQYF
TRBJ2-1	-	many	TRBV7-7	TGTGCTAGCAGCTTAGCGCTCGCTGGTGAGCAGTTCTTC	CASSLALAGEQFF
TRBJ2-3	-	few	TRBV4-1	TGCGCCAGCAGCCAAGAAGCACAGCCTAGCACAGATACGCAGTATTTT	CASSQEAQPSTDTQYF